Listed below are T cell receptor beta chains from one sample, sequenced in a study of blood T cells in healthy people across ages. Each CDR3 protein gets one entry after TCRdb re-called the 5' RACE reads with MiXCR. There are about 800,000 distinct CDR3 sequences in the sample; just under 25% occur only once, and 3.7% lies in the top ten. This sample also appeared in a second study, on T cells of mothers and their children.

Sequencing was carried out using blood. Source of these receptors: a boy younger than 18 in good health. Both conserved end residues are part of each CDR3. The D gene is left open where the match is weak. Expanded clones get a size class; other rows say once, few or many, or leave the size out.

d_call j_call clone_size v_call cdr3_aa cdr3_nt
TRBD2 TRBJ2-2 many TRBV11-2 CASSLGLAGYTGELFF TGTGCCAGCAGCTTAGGACTAGCGGGATACACCGGGGAGCTGTTTTTT
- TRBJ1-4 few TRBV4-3 CASSQSPGESNEKLFF TGCGCCAGCAGCCAATCCCCAGGGGAGAGTAATGAAAAACTGTTTTTT
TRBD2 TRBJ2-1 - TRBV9 CASSVDLGLAGYNEQFF TGTGCCAGCAGCGTAGATCTGGGGCTAGCGGGGTACAATGAGCAGTTCTTC
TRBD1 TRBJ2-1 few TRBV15 CATSTGGRLNEQFF TGTGCCACCAGCACAGGGGGAAGGTTGAATGAGCAGTTCTTC
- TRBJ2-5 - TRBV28 CASTLEGDVGTQYF TGTGCCAGCACCTTGGAGGGGGATGTGGGGACCCAGTACTTC
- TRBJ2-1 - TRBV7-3 CASSLAGVGDEQFF TGTGCCAGCAGCTTGGCCGGGGTTGGCGATGAGCAGTTCTTC
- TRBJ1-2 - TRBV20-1 CSARVKWDFLYRYTF TGCAGTGCTAGAGTTAAGTGGGATTTCCTCTATCGCTACACCTTC
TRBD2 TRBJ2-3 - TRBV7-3 CASSLISGGPDTQYF TGTGCCAGCAGCTTAATCAGCGGGGGTCCAGATACGCAGTATTTT
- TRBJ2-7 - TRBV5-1 CASSLDNENEQYF TGCGCCAGCAGCTTGGATAACGAGAACGAGCAGTACTTC
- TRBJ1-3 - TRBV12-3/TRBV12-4 CASSSESSGNTIYF TGTGCCAGCAGTTCTGAGAGCTCTGGAAACACCATATATTTT
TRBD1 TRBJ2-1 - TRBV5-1 CASSSRDRIYNEQFF TGCGCCAGCAGCTCCCGGGACAGGATTTACAATGAGCAGTTCTTC
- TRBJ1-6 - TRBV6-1 CASSRGASSYNSPLHF TGTGCCAGCAGTAGAGGGGCCAGCTCCTATAATTCACCCCTCCACTTT
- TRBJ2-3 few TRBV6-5 CASKFQESTDTQYF TGTGCCAGCAAGTTTCAGGAAAGCACAGATACGCAGTATTTT
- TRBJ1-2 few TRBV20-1 CSARDRSEESGYTF TGCAGTGCTAGAGACCGGAGTGAGGAGTCTGGCTACACCTTC
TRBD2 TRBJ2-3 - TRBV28 CASSLYGSPSGDTQYF TGTGCCAGCAGTTTATACGGCAGCCCTAGCGGAGATACGCAGTATTTT
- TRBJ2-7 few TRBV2 CVSSPKAAYEQYF TGTGTCAGCTCACCTAAGGCAGCCTACGAGCAGTACTTC
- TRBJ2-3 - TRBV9 CASSVSRDTRISTDTQYF TGTGCCAGCAGCGTCTCCCGGGACACCAGAATTAGCACAGATACGCAGTATTTT
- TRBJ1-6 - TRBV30 CARSQENSPLHF TGTGCCCGATCTCAGGAGAATTCACCCCTCCACTTT
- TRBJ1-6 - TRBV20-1 CSAKRASRDSPLHF TGCAGTGCTAAGAGGGCATCACGGGATTCACCCCTCCACTTT
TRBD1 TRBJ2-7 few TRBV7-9 CASSPTLAGTGFYEQYF TGTGCCAGCAGCCCCACGTTAGCCGGGACAGGCTTCTACGAGCAGTACTTC
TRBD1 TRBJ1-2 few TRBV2 CASSRTGDRYTF TGTGCCAGCAGCCGGACAGGGGATCGCTACACCTTC
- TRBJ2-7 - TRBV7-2 CASSKFLGTYEQYF TGTGCCAGCAGTAAATTTCTAGGTACCTACGAGCAGTACTTC
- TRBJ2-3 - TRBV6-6 CASRAGGTQYSTDTQYF TGTGCCAGCAGGGCCGGTGGGACTCAGTATAGCACAGATACGCAGTATTTT
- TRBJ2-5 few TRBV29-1 CSVLSWAEETQYF TGCAGCGTTCTCTCTTGGGCGGAAGAGACCCAGTACTTC
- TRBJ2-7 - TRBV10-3 CAIRGEATLTQEQYF TGTGCCATCAGGGGAGAAGCAACACTCACTCAGGAGCAGTACTTC
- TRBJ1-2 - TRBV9 CASSPHPESYGYTF TGTGCCAGCAGCCCCCACCCCGAAAGTTATGGCTACACCTTC
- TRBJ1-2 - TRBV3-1 CASSPLDGRGRSGYTF TGTGCCAGCAGCCCCTTGGACGGTCGGGGTAGGTCTGGCTACACCTTC
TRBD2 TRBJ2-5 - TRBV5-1 CASSFTGGQTQYF TGCGCCAGCAGCTTCACGGGAGGGCAGACCCAGTACTTC
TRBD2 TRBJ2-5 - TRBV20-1 CSAIHDASGSETQYF TGCAGTGCTATACACGACGCTAGCGGGAGTGAGACCCAGTACTTC
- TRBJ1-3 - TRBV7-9 CASSLGGGRVTGNTIYF TGTGCCAGCAGCTTAGGTGGGGGCAGAGTAACTGGAAACACCATATATTTT
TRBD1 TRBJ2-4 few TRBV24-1 CATSAPPGQGSNIQYF TGTGCCACCAGTGCCCCTCCGGGACAGGGTTCTAACATTCAGTACTTC